Each of the 6 T cell receptor beta chains below was sequenced from the same sample in a study of T cells in tumors and immune-related adverse events. TCRdb's table, derived via immunoSEQ multiplex PCR, lists solely in-frame clones and lacks some. This table has about 4,900 clones, approximately 64% appearing once. The sequenced sample was gut tissue, obtained from a patient treated with anti-PD-1 therapy. All receptors come from a female donor with metastatic renal cell carcinoma.

On this clone: The sample contains more than one DNA sequence encoding this CDR3. This chain joins TRBV27 and TRBJ1-1, with D hard to call. Trimming stripped 7 bases from V and 3 bases from J, with 6 bases between. This CDR3 has 11 residues. CDR1 is MNHEY and CDR2 is SMNVEV in the germline V gene (reference sequence). CDR3 region: CASKVDTEAFF. The CDR3 DNA reads as TGTGCCAGCAAAGTGGACACTGAAGCTTTCTTT.

The chain has TRBV5-1 and TRBJ2-7; weak D call: TRBD1 (5 bases). CDR3 length: 14 residues. Germline V lookup: CDR1 SGHRS, CDR2 YFSETQ. Trimming stripped 8 bases from V and 1 base from J, with 16 bases between. The CDR3 coding sequence is TGCGCCAGGCCATTTACAGGCCTATCCTACGAGCAGTACTTC. Amino acid sequence: CARPFTGLSYEQYF.

V gene TRBV11-3 combines with J gene TRBJ2-6; 8 bases are shared with TRBD1. Losses at the gene ends were 5 bases for V and 13 bases for J; bases not matched to a gene: 10. CDR1 is SGHNT, CDR2 YENEEA, per germline. The CDR3 spans 14 residues. This CDR3 is CASSARTGSRVLTF. The CDR3, as DNA: TGTGCCAGCAGCGCTCGGACAGGGAGTCGGGTCCTGACTTTC.

This clone was seen only a few times. The CDR3 nucleotides read TGCGCCAGCAGCTTGGGACAGGGGACAGGCTCACCCCTCCACTTT. Its protein product is CASSLGQGTGSPLHF. The rearrangement uses TRBV5-1 and TRBJ1-6; TRBD1 matches 8 bases. This CDR3 has 15 amino acids. CDR1 SGHRS and CDR2 YFSETQ come from the germline V gene. The V and J ends lost 0 bases and 10 bases, in that order; junction bases with no gene match: 6.

This clone turned up a few times. The CDR3 is CASSESGEWDGYTF. The CDR3 DNA reads TGCGCCAGCAGTGAGTCCGGGGAATGGGATGGCTACACCTTC. J is TRBJ1-2 and V is TRBV10-1; no clear D gene. Germline CDR1 and CDR2: WNHNN and SYGVQD (reference sequence). The CDR3 has 14 amino acids. Trimming cost V 0 bases and J 6 bases, with 11 bases left between them.

This chain links TRBV19 with TRBJ2-1; tentatively, D is TRBD1 or TRBD2 (5 bases each). V lost 5 bases to trimming and J lost 6 bases, with 23 bases between them. Germline V lookup: CDR1 LNHDA, CDR2 SQIVND (reference sequence). CDR3 size: 17 residues. CDR3 loop: CASSPPGGQRGPNEQFF. The CDR3 nucleotides are TGTGCCAGTAGTCCCCCGGGCGGGCAAAGGGGCCCCAATGAGCAGTTCTTC.